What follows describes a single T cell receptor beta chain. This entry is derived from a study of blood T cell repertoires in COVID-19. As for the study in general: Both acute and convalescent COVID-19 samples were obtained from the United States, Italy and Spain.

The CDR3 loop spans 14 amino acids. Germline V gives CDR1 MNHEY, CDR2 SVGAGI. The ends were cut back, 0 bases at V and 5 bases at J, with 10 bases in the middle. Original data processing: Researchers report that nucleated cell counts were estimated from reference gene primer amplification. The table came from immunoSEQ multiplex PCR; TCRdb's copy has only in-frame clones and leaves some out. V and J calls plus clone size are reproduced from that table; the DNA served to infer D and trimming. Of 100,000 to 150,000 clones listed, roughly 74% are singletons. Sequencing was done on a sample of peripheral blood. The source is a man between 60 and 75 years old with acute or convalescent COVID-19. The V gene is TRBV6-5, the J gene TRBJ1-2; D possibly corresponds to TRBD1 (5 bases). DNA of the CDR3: TGTGCCAGCAGTTACTCTCGGACATCATATGGCTACACCTTC. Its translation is CASSYSRTSYGYTF.